This T cell receptor beta chain was obtained from a study of T cell responses to AZD1222 COVID-19 vaccine. Study-level information: Combined were second doses at about 4 or about 12 weeks.

Germline CDR1 is LNHDA and CDR2 is SQIVND (reference sequence). V lost 6 bases, J lost 2 bases, and 11 bases lay in between. The CDR3 sequence is 13 residues long. Findings of the study overall: Spike was spanned by vaccine-associated CD4 TCRs, which were dominant at 160-218 and 743-854. Seropositivity was recorded at baseline in only a handful of AZD1222 recipients.

Note on this clone: Its specificity is unknown.

Some clones are missing from TCRdb's copy, which holds only in-frame ones; the method was immunoSEQ multiplex PCR. The sample lists about 150,000 clones; around 90% were seen once. The source was peripheral blood, collected on day 0 of AZD1222 vaccination. The TCR originated in an adult in good health. The chain links TRBV19 to TRBJ2-7, with D possibly TRBD1 on 6 matching bases. CDR3: CASRPGEPYEQYF. The CDR3 DNA reads as TGTGCCAGTAGGCCAGGGGAGCCCTACGAGCAGTACTTC.